These 25 T cell receptor beta chains were all obtained from the same sample, sequenced in a study of blood T cells in healthy people across ages. Combining a sample-barcoded 5' primer with a J-beta primer mix, a second PCR ran for about 6 to 11 cycles. TCRdb used MiXCR to reprocess the 5' RACE reads, holding one entry per CDR3 protein. Here the sample spans 600,000 to 850,000 distinct CDR3 sequences, roughly 25% being singletons. These data were likewise used in another study, on T cells of mothers and their children.

Sequences were obtained from blood. Receptors originate from a boy between 10 and 17 years old in good health.

This clonotype was seen more than once but under ten times. The rearrangement joins TRBV11-2 to TRBJ2-7; 10 nucleotides agree with TRBD2. Trimming took 2 bases from V and 9 from J; bases not matched to a gene: 7. CDR3 length: 14 residues. Germline CDR1 SGHAT, CDR2 FQNNGV. CDR3 nucleotide sequence: TGTGCCAGCAGCTTAAGGCTAGCGGGAGATGTGCAGTACTTC. As protein: CASSLRLAGDVQYF.

The genes are TRBV5-1 and TRBJ2-1, with D maybe TRBD2 (6 bases). V shed 4 bases and J shed 8 bases, with 19 bases lying between them. In germline, CDR1 is SGHRS, CDR2 YFSETQ. The CDR3 runs to 15 residues. The CDR3 is CASSSRDWGLDEQFF. DNA of the CDR3: TGCGCCAGCAGCAGCCGGGACTGGGGGTTGGATGAGCAGTTCTTC.

As for this clonotype: One end of the junction fails to match germline, which may point to a read error. V gene TRBV29-1 combines with J gene TRBJ1-1; the D gene is possibly TRBD1 (6 bases). Germline V gene lookup returns CDR1 SQVTM and CDR2 ANQGSEA. The CDR3 is 13 residues long. The CDR3 sequence is CSAEKAGDTEASF. CDR3 bases: TGCAGCGCCGAGAAGGCAGGGGACACTGAAGCTTCCTTT.

The chain carries TRBV29-1 and TRBJ1-3; 9 bases align to TRBD1. After removal of 4 bases from V and 4 bases from J, the junction contained 8 bases not matched to a gene. CDR3 size: 15 residues. Germline CDR1 and CDR2: SQVTM and ANQGSEA. CDR3 coding DNA: TGCAGCGTTGCCCTACAGGGGGCGCGAGGAAACACCATATATTTT. This codes for CSVALQGARGNTIYF.

V usage is TRBV28 and J usage is TRBJ1-2; D unclear. The CDR3 totals 12 residues. Deletions cut 10 bases from V and 3 bases from J, with 12 bases between. Germline lookup yields CDR1 MDHEN and CDR2 SYDVKM. The DNA for the CDR3 is TGTGCCACCGAAACCTCAGACTATGGCTACACCTTC. This sequence encodes CATETSDYGYTF.

In its sample, this clonotype was seen a few times. The chain combines TRBV2 with TRBJ2-1, with D possibly being TRBD2 (6 bases). V lost 11 bases and J lost 4, with 12 bases in between. The CDR3 length is 12 residues. In germline, CDR1 is SNHLY, CDR2 FYNNEI. CDR3 loop: CAGGLEYNEQFF. The CDR3, as DNA: TGTGCCGGGGGACTCGAGTACAATGAGCAGTTCTTC.

In its sample, this clonotype was seen a few times. V is TRBV7-8 and J is TRBJ2-3; D may match TRBD1 or TRBD2 (5 bases each). This CDR3 comprises 16 residues. CDR1 is SGHVS and CDR2 is FQNEAQ in the germline V gene. Trimming left V 5 bases short and J 1 base short, with 16 bases between. This CDR3 reads CASSIIRKGRTDTQYF. CDR3 coding DNA: TGTGCCAGCAGCATAATACGTAAGGGACGCACAGATACGCAGTATTTT.

This clonotype has just a few counts. The chain combines TRBV5-1 with TRBJ2-1, with 16 positions matching TRBD2. There are 18 residues in the CDR3. Germline-derived CDR1 and CDR2 are SGHRS and YFSETQ. The V segment lost 2 bases and the J segment 6 bases; nucleotides outside the gene matches: 8. The CDR3 here is CASSFGGLAGGPFNEQFF. Here the CDR3 DNA reads TGCGCCAGCAGCTTCGGGGGACTAGCGGGAGGGCCGTTCAATGAGCAGTTCTTC.

This rearrangement joins TRBV4-3 to TRBJ2-5, with D possibly TRBD2 on 6 matching bases. The J call may be faulty, since TRBJ2-1 better matches the DNA end. CDR3 length: 15 residues. Germline V gene lookup returns CDR1 LGHNA and CDR2 YSLEER. The CDR3 DNA is TGCGCCAGCAGCCAAGAGCGGGGCCCCAATTATGAGCAGTTCTTC. Translation gives CASSQERGPNYEQFF.

This clonotype was seen once. This chain connects TRBV13 to TRBJ2-2, with a weak D call TRBD1 (7 bases). The CDR3 loop spans 15 amino acids. Trimming took off 3 bases at V and 4 bases at J, with 12 bases between the two ends. Per germline, CDR1 PRHDT and CDR2 FYEKMQ (reference sequence). The CDR3: CASSFRQGGTGELFF. The DNA of the CDR3 is TGTGCCAGCAGCTTCCGGCAGGGGGGCACCGGGGAGCTGTTTTTT. The entire variable domain, with the rest obtained from reference TRBV13 and TRBJ2-2, is as follows: AAGVIQSPRHLIKEKRETATLKCYPIPRHDTVYWYQQGPGQDPQFLISFYEKMQSDKGSIPDRFSAQQFSDYHSELNMSSLELGDSALYFCASSFRQGGTGELFFGEGSRLTVL.

V is TRBV7-9 and J is TRBJ2-5; weak D call: TRBD1 (6 bases). This CDR3 has 17 amino acids. V shed 6 bases and J shed 5 bases, with 25 bases lying between them. Germline V gives CDR1 SEHNR, CDR2 FQNEAQ (reference sequence). This CDR3 is CASSYRYPNRAEETQYF. CDR3 sequence (DNA): TGTGCCAGCAGTTACCGTTACCCTAACAGGGCTGAGGAGACCCAGTACTTC.

Remarks on this clonotype: A read error may account for a junction end that differs from germline. The chain is built from TRBV25-1 and TRBJ2-5; D unresolved. This CDR3 is 14 amino acids long. Germline CDR1 is MGHDK and CDR2 is SYGVNS. CDR3 sequence reads: CASSEYTGPYEQYF. CDR3 sequence (DNA): TGTGCCAGCAGTGAATATACCGGGCCCTACGAGCAGTATTTC.

This clonotype was seen more than once but under ten times. The chain carries TRBV3-1 and TRBJ2-3, with D possibly matching TRBD1 (6 bases). Germline V gives CDR1 LGHDT, CDR2 YNNKEL (reference sequence). Trimming removed 0 bases from V and 2 bases from J, with 9 bases in between. This CDR3 has 15 amino acids. The CDR3 sequence is CASSQDGDNTDTQYF. The CDR3 DNA reads as TGTGCCAGCAGCCAAGATGGGGACAACACAGATACGCAGTATTTT.

This chain connects TRBV10-3 to TRBJ2-7; 8 bases agree with TRBD1. The CDR3 is 14 amino acids. Germline CDR1 ENHRY, CDR2 SYGVKD. V lost 5 bases and J lost 7; bases outside the gene matches: 10. For the CDR3, the DNA is TGTGCCATCAGTCTCGGACAGGGAATAGGGGAGCAGTACTTC. Amino acid sequence: CAISLGQGIGEQYF.

This clonotype was detected only a few times. The chain recombines TRBV19 with TRBJ2-1, with 7 positions matching TRBD1. Losses at the gene ends were 0 bases for V and 1 base for J; bases not matched to a gene: 9. This CDR3 comprises 18 residues. Per the germline V gene, CDR1 is LNHDA and CDR2 is SQIVND (reference sequence). The CDR3 nucleotides are TGTGCCAGTAGTATAGACCACAGGGGTGGGGGTTCCTACAATGAGCAGTTCTTC. This sequence encodes CASSIDHRGGGSYNEQFF.

This clonotype appeared a few times. The J gene is TRBJ2-7, the V gene TRBV10-3; TRBD1 agrees at 12 bases. The end of the DNA is better explained by TRBJ2-1, so the J call may be wrong. Germline CDR1 and CDR2: ENHRY and SYGVKD. The CDR3 consists of 15 residues. The CDR3 sequence: CAIKGTGGTYNEQFF. DNA for the CDR3: TGTGCCATCAAGGGGACAGGGGGCACCTACAATGAGCAGTTCTTC.

The rearrangement uses TRBV4-3 and TRBJ2-5; D unclear. Deletions cut 0 bases from V and 4 bases from J, with 15 bases between. Germline CDR1 is LGHNA and CDR2 is YSLEER. This CDR3 contains 16 residues. CDR3 nucleotides: TGCGCCAGCAGCCAAGATTCATGGGGTTCGGGAGAGACCCAGTACTTC. It codes for CASSQDSWGSGETQYF.

V usage is TRBV7-3 and J usage is TRBJ2-3, with 9 bases that match TRBD1. The germline gives CDR1 SGHTA, CDR2 FQGTGA. V lost 1 base, J lost 4 bases, and 6 bases stayed unmatched. The CDR3 has 16 amino acids. The chain's CDR3 is CASSLRTGVGADTQYF. DNA for the CDR3: TGTGCCAGCAGCTTAAGGACAGGGGTTGGCGCAGATACGCAGTATTTT.

This CDR3 is CASSQESSSMNEQFF. CDR3 nucleotides: TGTGCCAGCAGCCAAGAATCGAGTAGCATGAATGAGCAGTTCTTC. The V gene is TRBV3-1, the J gene TRBJ2-1; D not certain. The CDR3 loop spans 15 amino acids. The germline V gene has CDR1 LGHDT and CDR2 YNNKEL (reference sequence). The germline V and J ends were trimmed by 0 bases and 7 bases, with 13 bases remaining between them.

A remark on this clonotype: Germline and junction disagree at one end, which may indicate a read error. V and J are TRBV12-3 or TRBV12-4 and TRBJ1-2, with 9 bases lining up with TRBD1. The CDR3 extends over 14 amino acids. CDR3 amino acids: CDSSSGQGSYGYTF. CDR3 DNA: TGTGACAGCAGTTCGGGACAGGGTTCCTATGGCTACACCTTC.

The chain combines TRBV6-5 with TRBJ2-7; 10 bases agree with TRBD1. The CDR3 covers 14 residues. V trimming: 1 base; J trimming: 5 bases; junction bases outside the gene matches: 2. Per the germline V gene, CDR1 is MNHEY and CDR2 is SVGAGI. CDR3 region: CASSYFGQGDEQYF. CDR3 DNA sequence: TGTGCCAGCAGTTACTTTGGACAGGGGGACGAGCAGTACTTC.

This clonotype showed up just a few times. The chain recombines TRBV12-3 or TRBV12-4 with TRBJ2-3, with D hard to call. V dropped 1 base and J dropped 1 base, with 12 bases sitting between them. This CDR3 comprises 16 residues. The CDR3 protein is CASSLVSSGGTDTQYF. In DNA, the CDR3 is TGTGCCAGCAGTTTAGTGTCTAGTGGGGGCACAGATACGCAGTATTTT.

The chain joins TRBV27 to TRBJ1-3; no firm D call. Germline loops: CDR1 MNHEY, CDR2 SMNVEV (reference sequence). Trimming took 2 bases from V and 2 from J, leaving 10 bases between them. The CDR3 is 15 amino acids. CDR3 amino acids: CASSLSWSAGNTIYF. CDR3 sequence (DNA): TGTGCCAGCAGTTTAAGTTGGTCGGCTGGAAACACCATATATTTT.

The gene calls are TRBV4-1 and TRBJ1-4; tentative D call: TRBD1 (6 bases). CDR3 length: 15 residues. Per the germline V gene, CDR1 is MGHRA and CDR2 is YSYEKL. The V end was cut by 4 bases, the J end by 6 bases, with 15 bases between. CDR3 sequence reads: CASSLLTRGDEKLFF. The CDR3 DNA reads as TGCGCCAGCAGCCTCCTAACGAGGGGGGATGAAAAACTGTTTTTT.

The J gene is TRBJ1-1, the V gene TRBV4-3, with unresolved D. V lost 0 bases and J 9 bases, leaving 14 bases between the germline ends. The V gene's germline CDR1 is LGHNA and CDR2 YSLEER. The CDR3 is 14 amino acids. The CDR3 bases are TGCGCCAGCAGCCAAGATGTGTTGTCCACCCAAGCTTTCTTT. Its translation: CASSQDVLSTQAFF.